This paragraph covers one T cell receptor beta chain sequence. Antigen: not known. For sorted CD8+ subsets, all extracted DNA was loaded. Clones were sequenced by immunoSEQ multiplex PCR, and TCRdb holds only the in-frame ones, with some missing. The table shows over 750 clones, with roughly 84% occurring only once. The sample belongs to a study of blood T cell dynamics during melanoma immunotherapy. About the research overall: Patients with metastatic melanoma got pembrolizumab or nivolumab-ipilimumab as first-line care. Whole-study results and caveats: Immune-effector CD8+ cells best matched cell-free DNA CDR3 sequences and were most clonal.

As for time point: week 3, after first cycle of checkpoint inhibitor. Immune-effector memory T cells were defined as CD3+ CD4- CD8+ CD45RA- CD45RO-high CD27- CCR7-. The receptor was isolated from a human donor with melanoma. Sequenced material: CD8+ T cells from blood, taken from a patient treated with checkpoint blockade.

CDR3 coding DNA: TGTGCCAGCAGCCCCTGGGACGGCACCTACGAGCAGTACTTC. Amino acid sequence: CASSPWDGTYEQYF. This chain joins TRBV11-2 and TRBJ2-7, with D possibly called TRBD1 or TRBD2 (5 bases each). This CDR3 is 14 amino acids long. V was cut by 5 bases and J by 2 bases, with 13 bases left in between. Germline loops: CDR1 SGHAT, CDR2 FQNNGV.